This TCR beta chain is from a study of cytomegalovirus exposure and HLA in healthy donors. PCR used 60 Vbeta primers and 13 Jbeta primers. The repertoire was sequenced with immunoSEQ multiplex PCR; TCRdb's copy has only in-frame clones and lacks some. The sample yields some 90,000 clones, about 80% seen once. Study results and caveats: For most TCR beta V segments, an earlier analysis put the productive rate at about 87% or about 30% of the time. Clonal expansion was found to be greater in HLA-associated TCR beta chains than in equally common others in a later analysis. Association with HLA alleles at 0.05 false discovery rate was found for around 17,000 TCR beta sequences in a later analysis.

Remarks on this clone: No antigen is known for it.

When sampled, the donors appeared nominally healthy, though they likely had unrecorded immune exposures. The CDR3 covers 14 residues. Trimming pared 5 bases from V and 3 bases from J, leaving 12 bases between. From germline, CDR1 is SGHNT and CDR2 YYREEE (reference sequence). The receptor was derived from a woman aged 45 to 65 in good health and CMV-seropositive. This chain connects TRBV5-4 to TRBJ1-3, with D tentatively TRBD1 (5 bases). The sample was PBMCs. This CDR3 reads CASSRAGFGNTIYF. CDR3 in DNA: TGTGCCAGCAGTCGAGCAGGGTTTGGAAACACCATATATTTT.